Listed below are T cell receptor beta chains from one sample, sequenced in a study of shared T cell receptors in the human thymus. Produced via immunoSEQ multiplex PCR; TCRdb's table is partial and in-frame only. The table lists about 730,000 clones, approximately 83% of them singletons. Separately, the same data were catalogued under a study of human thymus T cells.

The source material was thymocytes. These receptors were obtained from a girl younger than two with a congenital heart defect. Both conserved end residues are part of each CDR3. Fields, in order: V gene, D gene, J gene, clone size, CDR3 DNA, CDR3 protein. A D gene is named only where the DNA matches it firmly. Some rows mark clone size as missing; the rest say once, few, many or name a class of expanded clone.

>TRBV13|TRBD1|TRBJ1-1|NA
TGTGCCAGCAGCTGGGCCGGGGGCCCAGGGGGAGCTTTCTTT
CASSWAGGPGGAFF
>TRBV15|TRBD1|TRBJ2-7|NA
TGTGCCACCAGCAGAGATGGGACAGGGGGTAAGGAGCAGTACTTC
CATSRDGTGGKEQYF
>TRBV4-1|TRBD2|TRBJ2-5|NA
TGCGCCAGCAGCCAAGAAGGGACTAGCGGCCAAGAGACCCAGTACTTC
CASSQEGTSGQETQYF
>TRBV28|NA|TRBJ2-1|NA
TGTGCCAGCAGTTTGGTGACAGAATACAATGAGCAGTTCTTC
CASSLVTEYNEQFF
>TRBV4-2|TRBD2|TRBJ2-7|NA
TGTGCCAGCAGCCCCCCGACTAGCGGGGGCTACGAGCAGTACTTC
CASSPPTSGGYEQYF
>TRBV10-1|NA|TRBJ2-3|NA
TGCGCCAGCAGTGAGTCGGGCCACGAAGATACGCAGTATTTT
CASSESGHEDTQYF
>TRBV5-1|TRBD1|TRBJ2-7|NA
TGCGCCAGCAGCCAGGGGACAGGCCAATGCCCCTCTACCTACGAGCAGTACTTC
CASSQGTGQCPSTYEQYF
>TRBV4-1|TRBD1|TRBJ2-7|NA
TGCGCCAGCAGCCAACCCCCCGGGACAGGTTCCTACGAGCAGTACTTC
CASSQPPGTGSYEQYF
>TRBV9|TRBD2|TRBJ2-5|NA
TGTGCCAGCAGCGCCCACTTGACTAGCGGGTTGGTGGAGACCCAGTACTTC
CASSAHLTSGLVETQYF
>TRBV5-4|TRBD1|TRBJ2-2|NA
TGTGCCAGCAGCTCTCCGCCCGACAGGGGACCCTTGAACACCGGGGAGCTGTTTTTT
CASSSPPDRGPLNTGELFF
>TRBV6-5|NA|TRBJ2-7|NA
TGTGCCAGCAGTTTTATAAGAAACCCGGACAGCTACGAGCAGTACTTC
CASSFIRNPDSYEQYF
>TRBV7-9|NA|TRBJ2-7|NA
TGTGCCAGCAGCTTAGTTCGGGGGGCGAGTTACGAGCAGTACTTC
CASSLVRGASYEQYF
>TRBV10-1|TRBD1|TRBJ1-1|NA
TGCGCCAGCAGTGAGACAGGGGCCGAAGCTTTCTTT
CASSETGAEAFF
>TRBV11-2|NA|TRBJ1-1|once
TGTGCCACCAGCTCAGGGAGGGGGGACACTGAAGCTTTCTTT
CATSSGRGDTEAFF